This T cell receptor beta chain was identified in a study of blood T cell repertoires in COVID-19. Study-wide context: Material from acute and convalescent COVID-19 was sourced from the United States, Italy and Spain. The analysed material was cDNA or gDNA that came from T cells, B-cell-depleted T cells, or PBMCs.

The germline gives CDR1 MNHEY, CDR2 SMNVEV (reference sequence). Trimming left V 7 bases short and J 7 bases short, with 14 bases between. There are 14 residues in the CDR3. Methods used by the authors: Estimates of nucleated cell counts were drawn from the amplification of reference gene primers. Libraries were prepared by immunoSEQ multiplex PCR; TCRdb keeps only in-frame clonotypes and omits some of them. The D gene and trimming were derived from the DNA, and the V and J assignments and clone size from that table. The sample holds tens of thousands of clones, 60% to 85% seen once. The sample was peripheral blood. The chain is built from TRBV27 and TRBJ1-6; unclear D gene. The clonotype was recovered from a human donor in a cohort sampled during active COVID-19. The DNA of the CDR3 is TGTGCCAGCAAAGGGCTAACGGGGAATTCACCCCTCCACTTT. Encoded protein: CASKGLTGNSPLHF.